These T cell receptor beta chains were read from a single sample in a study of beta chain features in type 1 diabetes. Profiling relied on immunoSEQ multiplex PCR, and the TCRdb table lists in-frame clones only, not all of them. The table has almost 350,000 clones, roughly a fifth seen once; the top ten hold 0.035% to 0.055%. The sequencing sample was made of naive CD4+ T cells from blood. These receptors were obtained from a woman in her late teens or twenties in good health. Both conserved end residues are part of each CDR3. The order of the fields is J gene, D gene, clone size, V gene, CDR3 DNA, CDR3 protein. D genes are given only for firm matches. A row's size may be missing; if present it is once, few, many or a size class.

TRBJ1-6 . . TRBV5-1 TGCGCCAGCAGCTTGGCAGGGCGCGACTCACCCCTCCACTTT CASSLAGRDSPLHF
TRBJ1-1 . . TRBV12-5 TGTGCTAGTGGTTTGGTCCGGACTGAAGCTTTCTTT CASGLVRTEAFF
TRBJ2-2 TRBD2 . TRBV4-3 TGCGCCAGCAGCTCTCGGGGGAGCGGGGACCCAAACGGGGAGCTGTTTTTT CASSSRGSGDPNGELFF
TRBJ1-1 TRBD1 . TRBV4-1 TGCGCCAGCAGCCAACTAAGGACAGGGGCCACTGAAGCTTTCTTT CASSQLRTGATEAFF
TRBJ2-7 . . TRBV6-6 TGTGCCAGCAGTTACAGCACCGGGGACGAGCAGTACTTC CASSYSTGDEQYF
TRBJ2-7 . . TRBV10-3 TGTGCCACAACCTCGAGGGCCCCCTCCTACGAGCAGTACTTC CATTSRAPSYEQYF
TRBJ1-1 . few TRBV15 TGTGCCACCAGCAGAGATAAGGGGGTTGGTGAAGCTTTCTTT CATSRDKGVGEAFF
TRBJ1-1 . . TRBV18 TGTGCCAGCTCCGGGGAAATGGGGAACACTGAAGCTTTCTTT CASSGEMGNTEAFF
TRBJ2-7 . few TRBV13 TGTGCCAGCAGCTTCGGCAGGGTAAGCAACGAGCAGTACTTC CASSFGRVSNEQYF
TRBJ2-1 . many TRBV23-1 TGCGCCAGCAGTCGGGGCTGCCGCAATGAGCAGTTCTTC CASSRGCRNEQFF
TRBJ1-1 . . TRBV20-1 TGCAGTGCTCCTGGACAGCCTGAAGCTTTCTTT CSAPGQPEAFF
TRBJ2-7 . few TRBV2 TGTGCCAGCAGTTTCCGACTAACCGCCTACGAGCAGTACTTC CASSFRLTAYEQYF
TRBJ1-4 . few TRBV10-3 TGTGCCATCAGTGAACGAGGCGGTTTCGAAAAACTGTTTTTT CAISERGGFEKLFF
TRBJ1-1 TRBD1 few TRBV5-1 TGCGCCAGCAGCTTGCTGACAGGGATGAACACTGAAGCTTTCTTT CASSLLTGMNTEAFF
TRBJ2-3 TRBD1 few TRBV7-9 TGTGCCAGCAGCTTGGGGGGGCGGACAGGGGCAACAGATACGCAGTATTTT CASSLGGRTGATDTQYF
TRBJ2-4 TRBD2 . TRBV29-1 TGCAGCGTGGGAAAGACTAGCGGGAGGGCAAACATTCAGTACTTC CSVGKTSGRANIQYF
TRBJ2-5 TRBD1 few TRBV30 TGTGCCGGTGACAGGGGTCTTAGGGAGACCCAGTACTTC CAGDRGLRETQYF
TRBJ2-5 TRBD1 few TRBV7-2 TGTGCCAGCAGCTCCTGGACAGGGAACCGCGTCGGAGAGACCCAGTACTTC CASSSWTGNRVGETQYF
TRBJ2-7 . . TRBV5-6 TGTGCCAGCAGCCGCGGGACCCTGTGGGTCTACGAGCAGTACTTC CASSRGTLWVYEQYF
TRBJ2-7 . few TRBV4-1 TGCGCCAGCAGCCAAGCCAGGGCCCACGAGCAGTACTTC CASSQARAHEQYF
TRBJ2-4 . . TRBV12-5 TGTGCTAGTGGTCTAGGGGGGGACATTCAGTACTTC CASGLGGDIQYF
TRBJ2-4 TRBD1 . TRBV5-1 TGCGCCAGCAGCCCGGAGACAGGGATCGAAAACATTCAGTACTTC CASSPETGIENIQYF
TRBJ2-1 . few TRBV5-1 TGCGCCAGCAGCTTGGGGGCGCAGAATGAGCAGTTCTTC CASSLGAQNEQFF
TRBJ2-1 . . TRBV27 TGTGCCAGCAGCCGACAGGGAGGCTTGAATGAGCAGTTCTTC CASSRQGGLNEQFF
TRBJ1-5 . . TRBV4-2 TGTGCCAGCAGCCAAACAGATAGCAATCAGCCCCAGCATTTT CASSQTDSNQPQHF
TRBJ2-2 TRBD2 . TRBV5-1 TGCGCCAGCAGCGTCGGACTAGCGGGTGCGAACACCGGGGAGCTGTTTTTT CASSVGLAGANTGELFF
TRBJ2-3 TRBD2 few TRBV7-2 TGTGCCAGCAGCCAAGGACTAGCGGGAGCAGATACGCAGTATTTT CASSQGLAGADTQYF
TRBJ1-1 TRBD1 . TRBV29-1 TGCAGCGTCCCCCAGTCAGGGGGCCTTTCAAGTGGTAACTTT CSVPQSGGLSSGNF
TRBJ2-7 . . TRBV5-4 TGTGCCAGCAGCTATGACAGGTTAGAGCAGTACTTC CASSYDRLEQYF
TRBJ1-2 TRBD1 . TRBV7-6 TGTGCCAGCAGCTCGGGACAGGGATTCGGCTACACCTTC CASSSGQGFGYTF
TRBJ2-1 TRBD2 . TRBV30 TGTGCCTGGAGTGTACTGCGGGGACTAGGGTACAATGAGCAGTTCTTC CAWSVLRGLGYNEQFF
TRBJ2-2 TRBD2 . TRBV30 TGTGCCTGGACAATATGGTTAGCGGGAGGCACCGGGGAGCTGTTTTTT CAWTIWLAGGTGELFF
TRBJ1-2 TRBD1 . TRBV13 TGTGCCAGCAGCTTAGCTGACAGGGGGGGATATGGCTACACCTTC CASSLADRGGYGYTF
TRBJ2-1 TRBD1 . TRBV7-8 TGTGCCAGCAGCAAGGGACAGAACAATGAGCAGTTCTTC CASSKGQNNEQFF
TRBJ1-5 . . TRBV5-4 TGTGCCAGCAGCTTGCGGGGGGCGAGCAATCAGCCCCAGCATTTT CASSLRGASNQPQHF
TRBJ1-1 . . TRBV20-1 TGCAACATCTTGGTGAACACTGAAGCTTTCTTT CNILVNTEAFF
TRBJ2-7 TRBD2 few TRBV13 TGTGCCAGCAGCTTAGGAGCGAGACTAGCGTTCGAGCAGTACTTC CASSLGARLAFEQYF
TRBJ1-2 TRBD1 . TRBV29-1 TGCAGCGTTGGTACAGGGGATATTTTTTTGGGCTACACCTTC CSVGTGDIFLGYTF
TRBJ2-2 . few TRBV13 TGTGCCAGCAGCTTAATTAGCGGAGGCACCGGGGAGCTGTTTTTT CASSLISGGTGELFF
TRBJ2-2 TRBD2 . TRBV5-4 TGTGCCAGCAGCGCCGTACTAGCGGGAGCTCCCACCGGGGAGCTGTTTTTT CASSAVLAGAPTGELFF
TRBJ2-3 . . TRBV25-1 TGTGCCAGCGGGCGACAGATCACAGATACGCAGTATTTT CASGRQITDTQYF
TRBJ2-5 . few TRBV5-6 TGTGCCAGCAGCTTTGATGAGGGATTGGAGACCCAGTACTTC CASSFDEGLETQYF
TRBJ1-2 TRBD1 . TRBV5-4 TGTGCCAGCAGCTTAGACAGGGGGCCTGGCTACACCTTC CASSLDRGPGYTF
TRBJ1-2 . . TRBV18 TGTGCCAGCTCACCTCCAGGCACCCCCCAAGCGGCTAACTATGGCTACACCTTC CASSPPGTPQAANYGYTF